The 21 T cell receptor beta chains listed next were all sequenced from one sample in a study of cytomegalovirus exposure and HLA in healthy donors. Amplification used 60 Vbeta primers and 13 Jbeta primers. Assay used: immunoSEQ multiplex PCR; TCRdb lists only in-frame clones, some missing. The table records about 140,000 clones, more than 60% of them present only once. The sequencing sample was made of PBMCs. These receptors were collected from a woman in her 50s in good health and CMV-seropositive.

Here the CDR3 DNA reads TGTGCCAGCAGCCAAAACAGGGGGGTTAATGAAAAACTGTTTTTT. Amino acids: CASSQNRGVNEKLFF. The chain joins TRBV4-2 to TRBJ1-4; TRBD1 aligns across 8 bases. This CDR3 comprises 15 residues. V was clipped by 2 bases and J by 4 bases; unmatched bases: 3. Germline V CDR1 and CDR2: LGHNA, YNFKEQ.

This chain links TRBV4-2 with TRBJ1-2; weak D call: TRBD1 (5 bases). This CDR3 has 14 residues. From germline, CDR1 is LGHNA and CDR2 YNFKEQ. V shed 0 bases and J shed 3 bases, with 8 bases lying between them. The CDR3 loop is CASSQDVQDYGYTF. DNA for the CDR3: TGTGCCAGCAGCCAAGACGTACAGGACTATGGCTACACCTTC.

This clone was counted a few times. This CDR3 is CASSVAGTGSNSPLHF. The DNA for the CDR3 is TGTGCCAGCAGCGTGGCCGGGACAGGGAGTAATTCACCCCTCCACTTT. The chain is built from TRBV9 and TRBJ1-6; 9 bases fit TRBD1. The CDR3 covers 16 residues. CDR1 is SGDLS and CDR2 is YYNGEE in the germline V gene. V gave up 2 bases and J gave up 6 bases; unmatched junction bases: 6. Supplemented by reference TRBV9 and TRBJ1-6, the full variable domain reads DSGVTQTPKHLITATGQRVTLRCSPRSGDLSVYWYQQSLDQGLQFLIQYYNGEERAKGNILERFSAQQFPDLHSELNLSSLELGDSALYFCASSVAGTGSNSPLHFGNGTRLTVT.

The chain carries TRBV28 and TRBJ2-7; D gene unclear. This CDR3 comprises 11 residues. V was cut by 2 bases and J by 7 bases, with 6 bases left in between. The V gene's germline CDR1 is MDHEN and CDR2 SYDVKM. CDR3 in DNA: TGTGCCAGCAGTTTAAACTTGGAGCAGTACTTC. This translates into CASSLNLEQYF.

V gene TRBV5-1 combines with J gene TRBJ2-7, with TRBD1 matching over 9 bases. Germline V lookup: CDR1 SGHRS, CDR2 YFSETQ. CDR3 size: 15 residues. V lost 4 bases, J lost 7 bases, and 12 bases stayed unmatched. CDR3 DNA sequence: TGCGCCAGCAGCATCGGGGACAGGGCAACCTGGGAGCAGTACTTC. It codes for CASSIGDRATWEQYF.

V usage is TRBV14 and J usage is TRBJ2-7; D may be TRBD2 (7 bases). The CDR3 runs to 14 residues. Germline-derived CDR1 and CDR2 are SGHDN and FVKESK. Trimming cost V 4 bases and J 4 bases, with 14 bases left between them. CDR3 DNA: TGTGCCAGCAGCCTCCTGGGGGGGCGATACGAGCAGTACTTC. Protein: CASSLLGGRYEQYF.

The V and J genes are TRBV4-1 and TRBJ2-7; TRBD1 aligns across 8 bases. The CDR3 is made up of 14 amino acids. CDR1 MGHRA and CDR2 YSYEKL come from the germline V gene. The V segment lost 1 base and the J segment 5 bases; nucleotides outside the gene matches: 4. CDR3 residues: CASSQVGQGHEQYF. CDR3 bases: TGCGCCAGCAGCCAAGTAGGACAGGGCCACGAGCAGTACTTC.

The chain uses TRBV19 and TRBJ1-1, with 7 bases fitting TRBD1. The CDR3 runs 13 residues. CDR1 and CDR2 from the germline V gene are LNHDA and SQIVND (reference sequence). The ends lost 10 bases at V and 3 bases at J; junction bases unmatched: 8. The CDR3 DNA is TGTGCCACCCCAGGGGGGACCCACACTGAAGCTTTCTTT. Its protein is CATPGGTHTEAFF.

A few counts support this clone. V and J are TRBV7-3 and TRBJ2-5; possible D gene TRBD2, 7 bases. The CDR3 spans 15 residues. Germline V CDR1 and CDR2: SGHTA, FQGTGA. With 2 bases removed from V and 3 bases from J, the gap between germline ends came to 13 bases. The CDR3 loop reads CASSLWGGQEETQYF. CDR3 DNA: TGTGCCAGCAGCTTATGGGGGGGGCAGGAAGAGACCCAGTACTTC.

For the CDR3, the DNA is TGCGCCAGCAGCCCCGAGACAGGGGTTAACTATGGCTACACCTTC. Protein: CASSPETGVNYGYTF. The gene calls are TRBV5-1 and TRBJ1-2; 8 nucleotides line up with TRBD1. CDR1 and CDR2 (germline): SGHRS, YFSETQ. After removal of 4 bases from V and 1 base from J, the junction contained 6 bases not matched to a gene. CDR3 length: 15 amino acids.

J is TRBJ2-5 and V is TRBV29-1, with 7 bases fitting TRBD2. The trim removed 7 bases at V and 5 bases at J, leaving 10 bases unmatched. Germline V gene data show CDR1 as SQVTM and CDR2 as ANQGSEA. The CDR3 totals 13 residues. The CDR3 region is CSAPMKGGETQYF. CDR3 in DNA: TGCAGCGCCCCGATGAAGGGAGGGGAGACCCAGTACTTC.

J is TRBJ1-2 and V is TRBV28; D remains unclear. The CDR3 runs to 11 residues. Per the germline V gene, CDR1 is MDHEN and CDR2 is SYDVKM. V lost 8 bases and J 5 bases, leaving 9 bases between the germline ends. CDR3 loop: CASRSVYGYTF. The CDR3 bases are TGTGCCAGCCGGTCGGTATATGGCTACACCTTC.

V gene TRBV7-9 combines with J gene TRBJ2-1; 7 nucleotides line up with TRBD1. V was pared by 3 bases and J by 8 bases, with 7 bases of the junction left unmatched. This CDR3 is built from 14 residues. Germline loops: CDR1 SEHNR, CDR2 FQNEAQ (reference sequence). CDR3 nucleotide sequence: TGTGCCAGCAGCTTGAGACAGGGTTTCGATGAGCAGTTCTTC. This sequence encodes CASSLRQGFDEQFF.

The V and J genes are TRBV19 and TRBJ1-5, with 9 bases aligning to TRBD1. The CDR3 loop spans 14 amino acids. CDR1 is LNHDA, CDR2 SQIVND, per germline (reference sequence). V gave up 3 bases and J gave up 6 bases; unmatched junction bases: 3. The CDR3 is CASSMTGGGQPQHF. The CDR3 bases are TGTGCCAGTAGTATGACAGGGGGAGGTCAGCCCCAGCATTTT. The full variable domain, completed using reference TRBV19 and TRBJ1-5, is DGGITQSPKYLFRKEGQNVTLSCEQNLNHDAMYWYRQDPGQGLRLIYYSQIVNDFQKGDIAEGYSVSREKKESFPLTVTSAQKNPTAFYLCASSMTGGGQPQHFGDGTRLSIL.

The chain has TRBV28 and TRBJ2-7; D not resolved. Between the trimmed V and J ends, which lost 7 bases and 6 bases, there was a span of 13 bases. CDR3 length: 12 residues. Germline CDR1 reads MDHEN; CDR2 reads SYDVKM. The CDR3 loop is CASKLSGFEQYF. The CDR3 DNA follows: TGTGCCAGCAAGTTATCCGGGTTCGAGCAGTACTTC.

The genes are TRBV5-4 and TRBJ2-7, with a tentative D call TRBD1 (6 bases). Germline V lookup: CDR1 SGHNT, CDR2 YYREEE (reference sequence). V lost 0 bases and J lost 2, with 9 bases in between. This CDR3 has 14 amino acids. CDR3 DNA: TGTGCCAGCAGCTTGGCGGACAGAACCTACGAGCAGTACTTC. Translated, it gives CASSLADRTYEQYF.

V and J are TRBV19 and TRBJ1-5; D call uncertain. CDR3 length: 15 residues. Per germline, CDR1 LNHDA and CDR2 SQIVND (reference sequence). Trimming took off 1 base at V and 5 bases at J, with 12 bases between the two ends. The CDR3 region has the DNA TGTGCCAGTAGTATAGCGCCGAGGGTGGATCAGCCCCAGCATTTT. It codes for CASSIAPRVDQPQHF.

This clone has only a few counts. V gene TRBV7-9 combines with J gene TRBJ1-4; D may be TRBD1 (6 bases). The CDR3 contains 14 residues. The V end lost 5 bases, the J end lost 4 bases, and 11 bases lay between the germline ends. CDR1 and CDR2 from the germline V gene are SEHNR and FQNEAQ (reference sequence). CDR3 nucleotides: TGTGCCAGCAGCGGAGGACAGTATAATGAAAAACTGTTTTTT. It specifies CASSGGQYNEKLFF.

This clone was detected only once. V and J are TRBV14 and TRBJ2-1; no firm D call. Germline V lookup: CDR1 SGHDN, CDR2 FVKESK. V lost 0 bases and J 14 bases, leaving 11 bases between the germline ends. This CDR3 has 12 amino acids. The chain's CDR3 is CASSQDQTVEFF. The CDR3 nucleotides read TGTGCCAGCAGCCAAGATCAAACAGTCGAGTTCTTC. Filled out from reference TRBV14 and TRBJ2-1, the complete variable domain reads EAGVTQFPSHSVIEKGQTVTLRCDPISGHDNLYWYRRVMGKEIKFLLHFVKESKQDESGMPNNRFLAERTGGTYSTLKVQPAELEDSGVYFCASSQDQTVEFFGPGTRLTVL.

The rearrangement links TRBV18 to TRBJ1-1; D gene unclear. V lost 0 bases and J 8 bases, leaving 10 bases between the germline ends. The CDR3 runs to 13 residues. The germline gives CDR1 KGHSH, CDR2 LQKENI. The CDR3 protein is CASSPPLTEEAFF. The CDR3 coding sequence is TGTGCCAGCTCACCACCGCTTACAGAGGAAGCTTTCTTT.

V gene TRBV7-9 combines with J gene TRBJ1-5; tentatively, D is TRBD1 (5 bases). CDR1 is SEHNR, CDR2 FQNEAQ, per germline (reference sequence). The CDR3 consists of 13 residues. V lost 2 bases and J lost 9, with 11 bases in between. CDR3 in amino acids: CASSLIPGGPQHF. DNA for the CDR3: TGTGCCAGCAGCTTAATACCGGGGGGGCCCCAGCATTTT.